This T cell receptor beta chain emerged from a study of shared clonotypes between healthy human individuals. This clone has a single count. Sequencing was at deep level. Produced via immunoSEQ multiplex PCR; TCRdb's table is partial and in-frame only. The sample comprises approximately 700,000 clones, around 73% of which are singletons, and around 2% rests with the top ten. This CDR3 has 12 amino acids. The germline gives CDR1 SNHLY, CDR2 FYNNEI. V was cut by 6 bases and J by 12 bases, with 18 bases left in between. The sample taken for sequencing was memory CD4+ T cells sorted from blood. Subset of the sample: CD45RA-negative fraction. The chain employs TRBV2 and TRBJ2-7; possibly TRBD2 for D (6 bases). The sequence was obtained from a woman younger than 45 in good health. CDR3 sequence (DNA): TGTGCCAGCAGAGTTACTAGCATCCAGCGGTACTTC. Amino acids: CASRVTSIQRYF.